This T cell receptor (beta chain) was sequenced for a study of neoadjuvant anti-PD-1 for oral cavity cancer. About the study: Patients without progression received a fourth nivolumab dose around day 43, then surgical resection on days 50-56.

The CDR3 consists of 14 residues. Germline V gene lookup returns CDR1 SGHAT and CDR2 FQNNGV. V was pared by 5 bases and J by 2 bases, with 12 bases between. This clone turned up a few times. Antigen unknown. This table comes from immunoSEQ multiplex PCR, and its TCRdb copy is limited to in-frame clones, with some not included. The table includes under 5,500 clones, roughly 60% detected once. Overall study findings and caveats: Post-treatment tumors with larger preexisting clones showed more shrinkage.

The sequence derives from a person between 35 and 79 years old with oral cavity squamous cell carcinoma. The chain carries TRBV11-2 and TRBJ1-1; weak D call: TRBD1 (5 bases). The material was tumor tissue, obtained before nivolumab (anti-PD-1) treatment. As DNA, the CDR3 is TGTGCCAGCAGCCCCGGGGGAGAAAACACTGAAGCTTTCTTT. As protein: CASSPGGENTEAFF. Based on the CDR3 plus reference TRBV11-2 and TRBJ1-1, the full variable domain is EAGVAQSPRYKIIEKRQSVAFWCNPISGHATLYWYQQILGQGPKLLIQFQNNGVVDDSQLPKDRFSAERLKGVDSTLKIQPAKLEDSAVYLCASSPGGENTEAFFGQGTRLTVV.